Below are 16 T cell receptor beta chains sequenced from a single sample in a study of OX40 agonist ivuxolimab in advanced cancers. The method was immunoSEQ multiplex PCR; TCRdb's version includes in-frame clones alone and lacks a portion of them. The repertoire consists of roughly 25,000 clones, with around 82% occurring once and the leading ten covering more than 1.3%. Material: CD4+ or CD8+ T cells sorted from blood, obtained in a trial of the OX40 agonist ivuxolimab. These receptors all come from an adult with an advanced solid tumor such as melanoma, head and neck, liver or kidney cancer.

The chain carries TRBV2 and TRBJ1-2; weak D call: TRBD1 (5 bases). V was pared by 2 bases and J by 0 bases, with 10 bases between. The length of the CDR3 is 15 residues. The germline gives CDR1 SNHLY, CDR2 FYNNEI. DNA for the CDR3: TGTGCCAGCAGTGAACAGGGTTGGACTAACTATGGCTACACCTTC. It yields the protein CASSEQGWTNYGYTF.

This clone showed up just a few times. The chain joins TRBV9 to TRBJ1-1; the D gene is possibly TRBD1 (5 bases). The V gene's germline CDR1 is SGDLS and CDR2 YYNGEE. The CDR3 contains 15 residues. V lost 0 bases, J lost 3 bases, and 12 bases lay in between. The CDR3 coding sequence is TGTGCCAGCAGCGTAGATGAGGGGATTCACACTGAAGCTTTCTTT. Translating gives CASSVDEGIHTEAFF.

A remark on this clone: At one of its ends the junction is not consistent with the germline gene, which may arise from a read error. This sequence joins TRBV7-7 and TRBJ2-2; D is uncertain. CDR3 size: 17 residues. Germline CDR1 is SSHAT and CDR2 is FNYEAQ (reference sequence). This CDR3 is CASSLMEIGTNTGELFF. CDR3 coding DNA: TGTGCTAGCAGCTTAATGGAGATCGGTACGAACACCGGGGAGCTGTTTTTT.

V is TRBV28 and J is TRBJ1-6; D possibly corresponds to TRBD1 (5 bases). This CDR3 is built from 16 residues. CDR1 is MDHEN and CDR2 is SYDVKM in the germline V gene. Trimming took off 6 bases at V and 0 bases at J, with 12 bases between the two ends. CDR3 in DNA: TGTGCCAGCAGCCAGGGCGGGAGCTCCTATAATTCACCCCTCCACTTT. It encodes CASSQGGSSYNSPLHF.

This chain joins TRBV28 and TRBJ1-1, with no clear D. Germline assignment: CDR1 MDHEN and CDR2 SYDVKM. Trimming stripped 5 bases from V and 0 bases from J, with 13 bases between. The CDR3 extends over 15 amino acids. The CDR3 nucleotides read TGTGCCAGCAGTCGGAGGACCTTGGTGAACACTGAAGCTTTCTTT. It codes for CASSRRTLVNTEAFF.

The chain employs TRBV4-1 and TRBJ1-6; weak D call: TRBD1 (5 bases). In germline, CDR1 is MGHRA, CDR2 YSYEKL. The ends were cut back, 4 bases at V and 5 bases at J, with 12 bases in the middle. The CDR3 totals 15 residues. CDR3 protein: CASSPPGRDNSPLHF. CDR3 bases: TGCGCCAGCAGCCCCCCGGGACGGGATAATTCACCCCTCCACTTT.

A single count supports this clone. The CDR3 is CASRRLAGNNEQFF. The CDR3 DNA reads TGTGCCAGCAGGAGACTAGCGGGAAACAATGAGCAGTTCTTC. The V call is TRBV7-9, the J call TRBJ2-1; 11 bases map to TRBD2. The CDR3 contains 14 residues. Germline-derived CDR1 and CDR2 are SEHNR and FQNEAQ (reference sequence). Trimming cost V 6 bases and J 5 bases; bases outside gene matches: 3. The complete variable domain, with remaining parts taken from reference TRBV7-9 and TRBJ2-1, reads DTGVSQNPRHKITKRGQNVTFRCDPISEHNRLYWYRQTLGQGPEFLTYFQNEAQLEKSRLLSDRFSAERPKGSFSTLEIQRTEQGDSAMYLCASRRLAGNNEQFFGPGTRLTVL.

The genes are TRBV27 and TRBJ1-1; 8 nucleotides agree with TRBD1. This CDR3 is 15 amino acids long. The germline gives CDR1 MNHEY, CDR2 SMNVEV (reference sequence). V lost 0 bases to trimming and J lost 5 bases; unmatched junction nucleotides: 5. The CDR3 region is CASSLSTTGDTEAFF. Written as DNA, the CDR3 is TGTGCCAGCAGTTTATCGACGACAGGGGATACTGAAGCTTTCTTT.

This sequence joins TRBV7-2 and TRBJ1-6; perhaps TRBD1 as D (5 bases). This CDR3 is built from 16 residues. Germline CDR1 and CDR2: SGHTA and FQGNSA. With 3 bases removed from V and 9 bases from J, the gap between germline ends came to 18 bases. The CDR3 DNA is TGTGCCAGCAGCTTCCTTAGGGGAGCCCTAGGTTCACCCCTCCACTTT. Protein product: CASSFLRGALGSPLHF.

This rearrangement joins TRBV7-9 to TRBJ2-5; D may be TRBD1 or TRBD2 (5 bases each). The CDR3 covers 16 residues. Trimming shortened V by 1 base and J by 4 bases, and 16 bases separated the two germline ends. In germline, CDR1 is SEHNR, CDR2 FQNEAQ (reference sequence). The CDR3 nucleotides read TGTGCCAGCAGCTTAGGAGGTCTGGGGGAGCGAGAGACCCAGTACTTC. This translates into CASSLGGLGERETQYF.

V and J are TRBV28 and TRBJ1-5; D remains unclear. The ends were cut back, 3 bases at V and 6 bases at J, with 12 bases in the middle. The CDR3 sequence is 14 residues long. The germline gives CDR1 MDHEN, CDR2 SYDVKM. CDR3 nucleotide sequence: TGTGCCAGCAGTTTGGGCATGTTGTCTCAGCCCCAGCATTTT. It yields the protein CASSLGMLSQPQHF.

This clone has a handful of counts. The V call is TRBV7-2, the J call TRBJ2-1, with 8 bases fitting TRBD2. CDR1 is SGHTA and CDR2 is FQGNSA in the germline V gene. The CDR3 runs to 15 residues. J lost 3 bases, V lost 7 bases, and 8 bases had no gene match. The CDR3 DNA sequence: TGTGCCAGCACCCAGTCGGGAGGGTACTACAATGAGCAGTTCTTC. Translation gives CASTQSGGYYNEQFF.

This chain links TRBV27 with TRBJ2-3, with D perhaps TRBD1 (6 bases). Germline V gene lookup returns CDR1 MNHEY and CDR2 SMNVEV (reference sequence). The V end lost 4 bases, the J end lost 5 bases, and 16 bases lay between the germline ends. This CDR3 spans 15 amino acids. CDR3 nucleotides: TGTGCCAGCAGTTCCACCTTCCGAGGGGGAGATACGCAGTATTTT. Residues: CASSSTFRGGDTQYF.

The chain has TRBV5-5 and TRBJ2-3; no definite D call. Germline V lookup: CDR1 SGHKS, CDR2 YYEKEE (reference sequence). The CDR3 totals 11 residues. V gave up 4 bases and J gave up 5 bases, with 5 bases separating them. In DNA, the CDR3 is TGTGCCAGCAGCACGGGAGATACGCAGTATTTT. Protein product: CASSTGDTQYF.

The chain recombines TRBV18 with TRBJ1-1, with D uncertain. This CDR3 has 15 amino acids. The V and J ends lost 6 bases and 2 bases respectively, with 16 bases between them. The germline gives CDR1 KGHSH, CDR2 LQKENI. The CDR3 is CASSGSSSFNTEAFF. As DNA, the CDR3 is TGTGCCAGCTCTGGTAGCTCTTCGTTTAACACTGAAGCTTTCTTT.

This clone occurred once. The chain has TRBV15 and TRBJ2-7; weak D call: TRBD2 (6 bases). Germline V CDR1 and CDR2: LNHNV, YYDKDF (reference sequence). V dropped 7 bases and J dropped 5 bases, with 18 bases sitting between them. The CDR3 loop spans 14 amino acids. In nucleotides, the CDR3 is TGTGCCACCACCCGCGGGAAGGGTGGGCACGAGCAGTACTTC. It codes for CATTRGKGGHEQYF.